These 27 T cell receptor beta chains were all obtained from the same sample, sequenced in a study of shared clonotypes between healthy human individuals. Assay: immunoSEQ multiplex PCR; the TCRdb copy retains only in-frame clones and omits some. The table includes over 850,000 clones, approximately 80% detected once. The specimen was memory CD4+ T cells from PBMCs. The subset here: CD45RA-negative fraction. Receptors originate from a man aged 18 to 30 in good health. Some clones in this sample may be carry-over from other donors' samples.

This clone was counted a few times. The chain carries TRBV19 and TRBJ2-1; 9 bases fit TRBD1. With V trimmed by 5 bases and J by 7 bases, 6 bases remained unmatched. From germline, CDR1 is LNHDA and CDR2 SQIVND (reference sequence). The CDR3 covers 14 residues. CDR3: CASSVDRGRNEQFF. The CDR3 DNA reads as TGTGCCAGTAGTGTGGACAGGGGCCGGAATGAGCAGTTCTTC.

The CDR3: CASSPGQGGNEQFF. The CDR3, as DNA: TGTGCCAGCAGCCCCGGACAGGGGGGAAATGAGCAGTTCTTC. The chain links TRBV7-2 to TRBJ2-1; TRBD1 aligns across 10 bases. Trimming cost V 5 bases and J 7 bases; bases outside gene matches: 5. This CDR3 is 14 amino acids long. CDR1 is SGHTA and CDR2 is FQGNSA in the germline V gene.

For the CDR3, the DNA is TGTGCCAGCAGCGAACCCAGTACGGGGACCCAGTACTTC. It translates to CASSEPSTGTQYF. This chain joins TRBV7-2 and TRBJ2-5, with D unresolved. This CDR3 region has 13 residues. The V gene lost 5 bases and the J gene lost 7 bases, with 14 bases spanning the gap. Looked up from germline, CDR1 is SGHTA and CDR2 is FQGNSA.

This clone was recorded once. The chain joins TRBV5-6 to TRBJ1-2; no clear D. The ends were cut back, 4 bases at V and 8 bases at J, with 15 bases in the middle. The CDR3 consists of 13 residues. CDR1 is SGHDT, CDR2 YYEEEE, per germline. Here the CDR3 reads CASSLMALRGYTF. CDR3 nucleotides: TGTGCCAGCAGCCTTATGGCCCTACGAGGCTACACCTTC. The variable domain in full, completed from reference TRBV5-6 and TRBJ1-2, reads DAGVTQSPTHLIKTRGQQVTLRCSPKSGHDTVSWYQQALGQGPQFIFQYYEEEERQRGNFPDRFSGHQFPNYSSELNVNALLLGDSALYLCASSLMALRGYTFGSGTRLTVV.

The CDR3 bases are TGTGCCAGCAGTTCCGCTGGGGGGGCAAATACGCAGTATTTT. Translating gives CASSSAGGANTQYF. This chain connects TRBV6-5 to TRBJ2-3; D might be TRBD2 (7 bases). The V and J ends lost 4 bases and 7 bases respectively, with 15 bases between them. CDR1 and CDR2 (germline): MNHEY, SVGAGI. CDR3 size: 14 residues.

A few counts support this clone. This chain joins TRBV5-4 and TRBJ1-2; perhaps TRBD1 as D (5 bases). The length of the CDR3 is 14 residues. The germline V and J ends were trimmed by 4 bases and 5 bases, with 15 bases remaining between them. Germline V gene data show CDR1 as SGHNT and CDR2 as YYREEE (reference sequence). CDR3 in DNA: TGTGCCAGCAGCCCTGATCCGGGACGGTATGGCTACACCTTC. Protein sequence: CASSPDPGRYGYTF.

The DNA of the CDR3 is TGTGCCATCAGTGAGGGGGCAGGGGAGCAGTTCTTC. Encoded protein: CAISEGAGEQFF. The V gene is TRBV10-3, the J gene TRBJ2-1; possible D gene TRBD1, 5 bases. The germline V gene encodes CDR1 ENHRY and CDR2 SYGVKD. V was clipped by 2 bases and J by 10 bases, with 9 bases between them. The CDR3 is 12 residues long.

As to this clone: Distinct nucleotide sequences in the sample also encode this CDR3. This chain joins TRBV5-1 and TRBJ2-7; D is possibly TRBD2 (6 bases). The V end was cut by 0 bases, the J end by 1 base, with 8 bases between. The CDR3 loop spans 14 amino acids. Germline V CDR1 and CDR2: SGHRS, YFSETQ. Written as DNA, the CDR3 is TGCGCCAGCAGCTTGGGCGGGGTTTCCTACGAGCAGTACTTC. It encodes CASSLGGVSYEQYF.

This clone was found a few times. The chain carries TRBV2 and TRBJ2-1, with D perhaps matching TRBD2 (7 bases). CDR1 is SNHLY and CDR2 is FYNNEI in the germline V gene. V was shortened by 4 bases and J by 8 bases, with 18 bases between the two germline ends. The CDR3 spans 15 residues. CDR3 DNA sequence: TGTGCCAGCAGTGTTGGGGGGGCCCCCAACGATGAGCAGTTCTTC. It translates to CASSVGGAPNDEQFF.

The chain combines TRBV5-1 with TRBJ2-5; TRBD1 aligns across 7 bases. Germline loops: CDR1 SGHRS, CDR2 YFSETQ. Trimming cost V 4 bases and J 5 bases; bases outside gene matches: 11. There are 15 residues in the CDR3. CDR3 in DNA: TGCGCCAGCAGCGCCGGACCACTCAGGGGGGAGACCCAGTACTTC. Translated, it gives CASSAGPLRGETQYF.

This chain links TRBV19 with TRBJ2-7, with D possibly called TRBD1 or TRBD2 (6 bases each). This CDR3 region has 15 residues. Per the germline V gene, CDR1 is LNHDA and CDR2 is SQIVND (reference sequence). The V end was cut by 9 bases, the J end by 2 bases, with 20 bases between. DNA for the CDR3: TGTGCCAGCCAGGGGCGGGACATGGGAACCTACGAGCAGTACTTC. It codes for CASQGRDMGTYEQYF.

V and J are TRBV4-3 and TRBJ2-7; D is uncertain. The CDR3 loop spans 15 amino acids. V was pared by 2 bases and J by 3 bases, with 14 bases between. Looked up from germline, CDR1 is LGHNA and CDR2 is YSLEER. For the CDR3, the DNA is TGCGCCAGCAGCCAATCTGCTGACTCGTTCTACGAGCAGTACTTC. Its translation: CASSQSADSFYEQYF.

The rearrangement links TRBV5-1 to TRBJ1-4, with TRBD1 matching over 7 bases. In germline, CDR1 is SGHRS, CDR2 YFSETQ. The J segment lost 7 bases and the V segment lost 5 bases, leaving 5 bases of the junction unmatched. The CDR3 sequence is 13 residues long. CDR3 DNA sequence: TGCGCCAGCAGAGGGGGCATAGGTGAAAAACTGTTTTTT. It is translated as CASRGGIGEKLFF.

To note about this clone: This clone may be a read error of a much larger clone one base away. V is TRBV5-4 and J is TRBJ1-2; TRBD1 might be the D (5 bases). CDR3 length equals 16 residues. CDR1 and CDR2 from the germline V gene are SGHNT and YYREEE (reference sequence). CDR3 loop: CASSLGDGLLSYGHTF. The CDR3 nucleotides read TGTGCCAGCAGCTTGGGGGACGGACTCCTTTCCTATGGCCACACCTTC.

V gene TRBV11-3 combines with J gene TRBJ2-1; TRBD2 matches 9 bases. V shed 1 base, J shed 8 bases, and the junction held 3 bases outside the gene matches. Germline-derived CDR1 and CDR2 are SGHNT and YENEEA. CDR3 length: 14 residues. CDR3 nucleotides: TGTGCCAGCAGCTTAGTCGGGACTAGCCATGAGCAGTTCTTC. It encodes CASSLVGTSHEQFF.

The chain has TRBV28 and TRBJ2-3, with D perhaps matching TRBD1 or TRBD2 (5 bases each). The V end was cut by 6 bases, the J end by 0 bases, with 16 bases between. The length of the CDR3 is 16 residues. Germline V gives CDR1 MDHEN, CDR2 SYDVKM. The CDR3: CASRSSGTSSTDTQYF. As DNA, the CDR3 is TGTGCCAGCAGATCTTCAGGGACCTCTAGCACAGATACGCAGTATTTT.

V gene TRBV4-3 combines with J gene TRBJ2-1; 13 positions match TRBD2. The CDR3 covers 16 residues. Germline V gene lookup returns CDR1 LGHNA and CDR2 YSLEER. With V trimmed by 3 bases and J by 16 bases, 15 bases remained unmatched. Written as DNA, the CDR3 is TGCGCCAGCAGCCAGGACCCCACCACTAGCGGGAGGGCACTATTCTTC. Translating it yields CASSQDPTTSGRALFF.

The gene calls are TRBV2 and TRBJ2-7, with 8 bases matching TRBD1. The CDR3 is 14 residues long. Losses at the gene ends were 7 bases for V and 2 bases for J; bases not matched to a gene: 7. Germline CDR1 and CDR2: SNHLY and FYNNEI. The CDR3 loop reads CASTFDRGPYEQYF. For the CDR3, the DNA is TGTGCCAGCACTTTTGACAGGGGACCCTACGAGCAGTACTTC.

The chain combines TRBV7-3 with TRBJ2-4; TRBD1 might be the D (5 bases). The germline V gene encodes CDR1 SGHTA and CDR2 FQGTGA. The CDR3 spans 16 residues. V dropped 2 bases and J dropped 0 bases, with 11 bases sitting between them. For the CDR3, the DNA is TGTGCCAGCAGCTTAGGGGCAAACCTAGCCAAAAACATTCAGTACTTC. This translates into CASSLGANLAKNIQYF.

The table lists this clone with a count of one. CDR3: CASSGQGGSDTQYF. The DNA for the CDR3 is TGTGCCAGCAGTGGACAGGGTGGTTCAGATACGCAGTATTTT. The chain is built from TRBV6-4 and TRBJ2-3; TRBD1 matches at 7 bases. CDR3 length: 14 amino acids. The V gene end was trimmed by 4 bases and the J gene end by 4 bases; junction bases not matched to a gene: 5. In germline, CDR1 is MRHNA, CDR2 SNTAGT.

V usage is TRBV6-1 and J usage is TRBJ2-1; D may be TRBD2 (6 bases). The V end lost 2 bases, the J end lost 6 bases, and 14 bases lay between the germline ends. The CDR3 loop spans 15 amino acids. The germline gives CDR1 MNHNS, CDR2 SASEGT. The CDR3 DNA follows: TGTGCCAGCAGTGAAAGGGCGGGAACGGGCAATGAGCAGTTCTTC. This sequence encodes CASSERAGTGNEQFF.

This chain links TRBV30 with TRBJ1-1; D remains ambiguous. This CDR3 has 13 residues. The germline V gene has CDR1 GTSNPN and CDR2 SVGIG (reference sequence). The V end was cut by 1 base, the J end by 5 bases, with 11 bases between. The CDR3 nucleotides read TGTGCCTGGAGTGCTGGGATGGGTACTGAAGCTTTCTTT. Its translation is CAWSAGMGTEAFF.

The chain employs TRBV29-1 and TRBJ1-2; no clear D. The CDR3 spans 12 residues. From germline, CDR1 is SQVTM and CDR2 ANQGSEA. Trimming removed 7 bases from V and 3 bases from J, with 12 bases in between. The CDR3 sequence is CSAGGRDYGYTF. In nucleotides, the CDR3 is TGCAGCGCAGGAGGGAGGGACTATGGCTACACCTTC.

CDR3 sequence reads: CASSRWSGLSASNYGYTF. CDR3 DNA sequence: TGTGCCAGCAGCCGATGGTCCGGGCTCTCCGCATCTAACTATGGCTACACCTTC. V is TRBV16 and J is TRBJ1-2; D is undetermined. V lost 4 bases, J lost 0 bases, and 21 bases lay in between. The CDR3 runs 18 residues. Germline V gives CDR1 KGHSY, CDR2 FQNENV.

This clone was detected once. The V gene is TRBV4-1, the J gene TRBJ1-1; the D gene is possibly TRBD1 (6 bases). Per germline, CDR1 MGHRA and CDR2 YSYEKL. CDR3 length equals 19 residues. The V gene lost 1 base and the J gene lost 1 base, with 22 bases spanning the gap. The CDR3 protein is CASSQAFIRPGHTNTEAFF. The CDR3 region has the DNA TGCGCCAGCAGCCAAGCCTTCATTAGACCGGGACATACGAACACTGAAGCTTTCTTT.

The chain has TRBV5-1 and TRBJ2-5; 8 nucleotides match TRBD1. The CDR3 is 13 amino acids. V was clipped by 5 bases and J by 7 bases; unmatched bases: 7. The V gene's germline CDR1 is SGHRS and CDR2 YFSETQ. Here the CDR3 DNA reads TGCGCCAGCAGTGGACAGGGTGAAGGGACCCAGTACTTC. It is translated as CASSGQGEGTQYF.

This chain links TRBV7-3 with TRBJ2-1; TRBD2 matches at 7 bases. This CDR3 is 15 amino acids long. In germline, CDR1 is SGHTA, CDR2 FQGTGA. The V segment lost 0 bases and the J segment 5 bases; nucleotides outside the gene matches: 4. The CDR3 nucleotides read TGTGCCAGCAGCTTAACGTACCTAGCGGACAATGAGCAGTTCTTC. Translation: CASSLTYLADNEQFF.